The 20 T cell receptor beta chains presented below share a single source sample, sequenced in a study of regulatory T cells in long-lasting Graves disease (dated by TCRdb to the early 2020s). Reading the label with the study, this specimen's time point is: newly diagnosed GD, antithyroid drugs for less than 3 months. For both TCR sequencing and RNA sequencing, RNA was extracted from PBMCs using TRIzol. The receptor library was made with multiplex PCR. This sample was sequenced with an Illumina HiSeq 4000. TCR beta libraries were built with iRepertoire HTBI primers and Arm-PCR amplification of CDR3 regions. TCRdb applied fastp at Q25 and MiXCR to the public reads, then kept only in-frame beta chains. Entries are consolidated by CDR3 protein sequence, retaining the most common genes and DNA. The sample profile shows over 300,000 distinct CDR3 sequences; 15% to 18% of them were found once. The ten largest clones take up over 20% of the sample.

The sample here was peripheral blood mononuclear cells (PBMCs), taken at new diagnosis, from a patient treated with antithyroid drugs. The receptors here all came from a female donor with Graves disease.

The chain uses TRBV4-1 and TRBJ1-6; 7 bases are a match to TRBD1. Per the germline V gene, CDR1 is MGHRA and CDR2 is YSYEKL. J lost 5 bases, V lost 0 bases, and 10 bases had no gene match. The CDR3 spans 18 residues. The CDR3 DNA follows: TGCGCCAGCAGCCAAGATAGACAGGGACCCTTGGATAATTCACCCCTCCACTTT. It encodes CASSQDRQGPLDNSPLHF.

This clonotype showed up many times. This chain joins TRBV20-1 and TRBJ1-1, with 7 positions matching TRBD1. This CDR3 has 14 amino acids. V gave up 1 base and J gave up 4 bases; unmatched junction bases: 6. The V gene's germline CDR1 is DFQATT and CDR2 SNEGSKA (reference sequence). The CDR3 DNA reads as TGCAGTGCTAGAGGAGGGGGCGGGGGCACTGAAGCTTTCTTT. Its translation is CSARGGGGGTEAFF.

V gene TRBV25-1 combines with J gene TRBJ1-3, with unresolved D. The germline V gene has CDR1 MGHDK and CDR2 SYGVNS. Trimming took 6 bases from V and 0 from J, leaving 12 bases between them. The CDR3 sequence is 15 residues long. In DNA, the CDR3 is TGTGCCAGCAGGGAAGGCGAGCGCTCTGGAAACACCATATATTTT. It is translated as CASREGERSGNTIYF. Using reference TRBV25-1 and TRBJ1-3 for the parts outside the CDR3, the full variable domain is EADIYQTPRYLVIGTGKKITLECSQTMGHDKMYWYQQDPGMELHLIHYSYGVNSTEKGDLSSESTVSRIRTEHFPLTLESARPSHTSQYLCASREGERSGNTIYFGEGSWLTVV.

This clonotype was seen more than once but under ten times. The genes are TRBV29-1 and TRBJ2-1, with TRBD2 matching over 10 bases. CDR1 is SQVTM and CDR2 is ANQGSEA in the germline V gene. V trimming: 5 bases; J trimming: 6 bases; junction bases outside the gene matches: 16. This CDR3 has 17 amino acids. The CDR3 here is CSVRITPGLANLNEQFF. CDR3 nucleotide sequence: TGCAGCGTTAGAATTACCCCGGGACTAGCGAACCTCAATGAGCAGTTCTTC.

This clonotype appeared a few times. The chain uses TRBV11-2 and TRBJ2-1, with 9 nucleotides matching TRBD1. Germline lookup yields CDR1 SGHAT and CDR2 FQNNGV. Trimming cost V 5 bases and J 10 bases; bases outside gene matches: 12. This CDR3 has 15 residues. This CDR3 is CASSLAGTGSWEQFF. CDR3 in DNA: TGTGCCAGCAGCCTCGCCGGGACAGGGAGCTGGGAGCAGTTCTTC.

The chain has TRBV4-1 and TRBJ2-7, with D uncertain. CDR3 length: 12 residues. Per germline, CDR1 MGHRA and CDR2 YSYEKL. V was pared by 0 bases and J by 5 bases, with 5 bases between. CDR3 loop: CASSQDGDEQYF. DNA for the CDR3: TGCGCCAGCAGCCAAGATGGGGACGAGCAGTACTTC.

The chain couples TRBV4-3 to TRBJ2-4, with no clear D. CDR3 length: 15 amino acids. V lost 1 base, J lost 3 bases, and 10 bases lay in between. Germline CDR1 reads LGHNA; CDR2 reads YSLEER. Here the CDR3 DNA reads TGCGCCAGCAGCCAAGGGGAAATGGTCAAAAACATTCAGTACTTC. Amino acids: CASSQGEMVKNIQYF.

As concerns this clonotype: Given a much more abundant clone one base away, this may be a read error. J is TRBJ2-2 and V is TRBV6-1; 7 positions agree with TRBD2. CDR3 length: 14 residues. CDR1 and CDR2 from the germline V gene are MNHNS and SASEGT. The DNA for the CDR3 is TGTGACTGCCGCCCCTGGCGGGAGACTATGGAGCTGTTTTTT. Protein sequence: CDCRPWRETMELFF.

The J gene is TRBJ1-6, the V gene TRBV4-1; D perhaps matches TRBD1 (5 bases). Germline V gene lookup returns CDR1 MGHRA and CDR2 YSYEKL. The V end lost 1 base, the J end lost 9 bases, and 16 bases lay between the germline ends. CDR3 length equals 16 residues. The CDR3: CASSQVGVSAGSPLHF. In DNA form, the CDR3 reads TGCGCCAGCAGCCAAGTGGGGGTTTCGGCGGGTTCACCCCTCCACTTT.

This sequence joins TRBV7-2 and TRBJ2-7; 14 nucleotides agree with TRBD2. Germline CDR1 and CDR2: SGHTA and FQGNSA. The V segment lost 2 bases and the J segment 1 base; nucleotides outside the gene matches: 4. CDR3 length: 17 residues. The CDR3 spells CASSLSGLAGGSYEQYF. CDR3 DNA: TGTGCCAGCAGCTTAAGCGGACTAGCGGGAGGTTCCTACGAGCAGTACTTC.

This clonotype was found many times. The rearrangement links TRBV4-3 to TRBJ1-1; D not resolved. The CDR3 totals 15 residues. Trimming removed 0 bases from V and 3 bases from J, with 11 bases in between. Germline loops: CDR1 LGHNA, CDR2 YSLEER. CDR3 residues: CASSQDWGLHTEAFF. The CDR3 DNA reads TGCGCCAGCAGCCAAGATTGGGGATTACACACTGAAGCTTTCTTT.

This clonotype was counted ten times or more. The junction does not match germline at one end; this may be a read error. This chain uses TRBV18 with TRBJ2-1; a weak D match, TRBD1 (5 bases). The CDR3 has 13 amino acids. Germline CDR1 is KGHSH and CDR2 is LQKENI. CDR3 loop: CASSPLSRVSGAF. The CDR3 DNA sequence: TGTGCCAGCTCACCACTCAGCAGGGTTTCTGGGGCCTTC.

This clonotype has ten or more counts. CDR3 protein: CATSSPVQGYSQPQHF. The CDR3 DNA sequence: TGTGCCACCAGCAGCCCTGTCCAGGGTTATAGTCAGCCCCAGCATTTT. J is TRBJ1-5 and V is TRBV15, with D possibly matching TRBD1 (5 bases). The V and J ends lost 3 bases and 6 bases respectively, with 18 bases between them. CDR1 and CDR2 from the germline V gene are LNHNV and YYDKDF (reference sequence). The CDR3 is made up of 16 amino acids.

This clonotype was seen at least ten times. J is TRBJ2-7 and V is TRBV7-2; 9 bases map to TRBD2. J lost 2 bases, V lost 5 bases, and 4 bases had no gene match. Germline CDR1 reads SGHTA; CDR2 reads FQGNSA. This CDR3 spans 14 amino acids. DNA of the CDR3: TGTGCCAGCAGCAAGCTAGCGGGACCCTACGAGCAGTACTTC. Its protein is CASSKLAGPYEQYF.

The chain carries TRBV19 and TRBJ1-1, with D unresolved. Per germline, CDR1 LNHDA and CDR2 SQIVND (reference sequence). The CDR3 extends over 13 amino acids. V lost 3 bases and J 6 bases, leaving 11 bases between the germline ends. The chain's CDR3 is CASSIPVRAEAFF. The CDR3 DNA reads TGTGCCAGTAGTATTCCGGTACGGGCTGAAGCTTTCTTT.

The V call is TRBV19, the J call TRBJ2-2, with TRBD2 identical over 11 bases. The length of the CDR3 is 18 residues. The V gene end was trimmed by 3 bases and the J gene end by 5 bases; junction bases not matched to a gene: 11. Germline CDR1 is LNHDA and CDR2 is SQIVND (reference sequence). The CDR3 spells CASSIGNSGRARTGELFF. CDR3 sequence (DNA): TGTGCCAGTAGTATCGGGAATAGCGGGAGGGCCCGGACCGGGGAGCTGTTTTTT.

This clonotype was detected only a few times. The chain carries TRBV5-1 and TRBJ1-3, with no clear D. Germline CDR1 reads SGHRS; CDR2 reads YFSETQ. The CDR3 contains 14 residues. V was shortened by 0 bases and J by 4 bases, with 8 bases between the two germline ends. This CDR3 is CASSLDPAGNTIYF. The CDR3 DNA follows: TGCGCCAGCAGCTTGGATCCGGCAGGAAACACCATATATTTT.

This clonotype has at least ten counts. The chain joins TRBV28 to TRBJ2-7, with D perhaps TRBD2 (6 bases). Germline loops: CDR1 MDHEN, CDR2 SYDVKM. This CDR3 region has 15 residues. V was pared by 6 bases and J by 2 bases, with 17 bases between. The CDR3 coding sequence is TGTGCCAGCAGCCCCGGGGGAAGTGGCCCCTACGAGCAGTACTTC. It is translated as CASSPGGSGPYEQYF.

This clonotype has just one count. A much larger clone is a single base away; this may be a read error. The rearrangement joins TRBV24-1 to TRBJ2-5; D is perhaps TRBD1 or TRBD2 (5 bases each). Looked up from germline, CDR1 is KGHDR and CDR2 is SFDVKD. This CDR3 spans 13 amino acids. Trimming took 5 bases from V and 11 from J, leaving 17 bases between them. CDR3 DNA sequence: TGTGCCACCAGTGCTGGGACCTTCAATGAGCAGTACTTC. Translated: CATSAGTFNEQYF.

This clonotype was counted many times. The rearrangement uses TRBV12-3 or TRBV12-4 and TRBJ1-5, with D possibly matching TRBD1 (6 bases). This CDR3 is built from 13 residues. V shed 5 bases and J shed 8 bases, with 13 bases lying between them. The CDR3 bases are TGTGCCAGCAGTGCGAGGGGGACGGAGCCCCAGCATTTT. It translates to CASSARGTEPQHF.